These T cell receptor beta chains were read from a single sample in a study of regulatory T cells in long-lasting Graves disease. TCRdb reanalysed the multiplex PCR reads using MiXCR and keeps one entry per CDR3 protein. The table has 200,000 to 250,000 distinct CDR3 sequences, approximately 18% seen once; the top ten hold about 11%. Separately, the same data were catalogued under a study of T cells in Graves' hyperthyroidism and ophthalmopathy.

This material consisted of peripheral blood mononuclear cells (PBMCs), taken at new diagnosis, from a patient treated with antithyroid drugs. Receptor source: a woman between 25 and 40 years old with Graves disease. CDR3s include the opening cysteine and the closing phenylalanine or tryptophan. The D gene is left open where the match is weak. Not every row has a clone size; where given, it reads once, few, many or a size class.

cdr3_length	v_call	j_call	d_call	clone_size	cdr3_nt	cdr3_aa
14	TRBV7-9	TRBJ1-4	TRBD1	few	TGTGCCAGCAGCACAGAGGGGGCGCTGGGAAAACTGTTTTTT	CASSTEGALGKLFF
16	TRBV7-3	TRBJ2-1	TRBD2	many	TGTGCCAGCAGCCCCCGTGAAGCGGGGGCCTACAATGAGCAGTTCTTC	CASSPREAGAYNEQFF
17	TRBV7-6	TRBJ1-5	NA	many	TGTGCCAGCAGCTTAGGGGCGCAGGCGGTTAGCAATCAGCCCCAGCATTTT	CASSLGAQAVSNQPQHF
12	TRBV25-1	TRBJ1-2	NA	few	TGTGCCAGCAGTACCGATTTCTATGGCTACACCTTC	CASSTDFYGYTF
15	TRBV6-5	TRBJ1-6	NA	many	TGTGCCAGCAGTTACGAGGGAATGGGGAATTCACCCCTCCACTTT	CASSYEGMGNSPLHF
13	TRBV19	TRBJ1-1	NA	NA	TGTGCCAGCATTACAGGACCGAACACTGAAGCTTTCTTT	CASITGPNTEAFF
13	TRBV7-9	TRBJ1-4	NA	NA	TGTGCCAGCAGCCGGGGAACCAATGAAAAACTGTTTTTT	CASSRGTNEKLFF
15	TRBV3-1	TRBJ2-1	TRBD2	many	TGTGCCAGCAGCCAAACTAGCGGATCCTACAATGAGCAGTTCTTC	CASSQTSGSYNEQFF
15	TRBV11-3	TRBJ2-3	NA	many	TGTGCCAGCAGCTTAGGACAGGATTTCACAGATACGCAGTATTTT	CASSLGQDFTDTQYF
16	TRBV9	TRBJ2-3	TRBD1	NA	TGTGCCAGCAGCGTAGAAGACAGGGGAAGAACAGATACGCAGTATTTT	CASSVEDRGRTDTQYF
14	TRBV28	TRBJ1-4	NA	NA	TGTGCCAGCGGCCCCAGGGCTCTGGGTGAAAAACTGTTTTTT	CASGPRALGEKLFF
12	TRBV18	TRBJ2-3	NA	many	TGTGCCAGCTCCCCTAGCCCGGATACGCAGTATTTT	CASSPSPDTQYF
14	TRBV5-1	TRBJ2-5	TRBD1	NA	TGCGCCAGCAGCTTCGGACAGGGAACGGAGACCCAGTACTTC	CASSFGQGTETQYF
14	TRBV20-1	TRBJ2-1	TRBD2	many	TGCAGTGCTAGGTTACTAGCGGCTTACAATGAGCAGTTCTTC	CSARLLAAYNEQFF
14	TRBV6-1	TRBJ1-2	NA	few	TGTGCCAGCCGGGGGGCCCCAGGGGCCTATGGCTACACCTTC	CASRGAPGAYGYTF
17	TRBV6-5	TRBJ2-3	TRBD2	many	TGTGCCAGCAGTTACTCCTTTAGCGGGGGGGCAATAGATACGCAGTATTTT	CASSYSFSGGAIDTQYF
15	TRBV5-5	TRBJ2-7	NA	many	TGTGCCAGCGACCCGGCCTCAGGGAGGGGGCGGGAGCAGTACTTC	CASDPASGRGREQYF
12	TRBV19	TRBJ1-2	NA	many	TGTGCCAGTAGGCCAGGGGACTATGGCTACACCTTC	CASRPGDYGYTF
14	TRBV12-3/TRBV12-4	TRBJ2-2	TRBD1	NA	TGTGCCAGCAGCCGGGACAGAACTTGGGGGGAGCTGTTTTTT	CASSRDRTWGELFF
12	TRBV6-2/TRBV6-3	TRBJ2-1	NA	many	TGTGCCAGCAGTTACTCTAGCAATGAGCAGTTCTTC	CASSYSSNEQFF
14	TRBV7-9	TRBJ1-1	NA	many	TGTGCCAGCAGCTTAGCAGGGATTAACACTGAAGCTTTCTTT	CASSLAGINTEAFF
14	TRBV7-9	TRBJ1-4	NA	many	TGTGCCAGCAGTCCCAGTCAGGTTCGGGAAAAACTGTTTTTT	CASSPSQVREKLFF
13	TRBV29-1	TRBJ2-7	NA	few	TGCAGCGTTGAATTACAGGGGAGGGACGAGCAGTACTTC	CSVELQGRDEQYF
13	TRBV10-2	TRBJ1-1	NA	many	TGCGCCAGTGTATTTGGGGGGAACACTGAAGCTTTCTTT	CASVFGGNTEAFF
14	TRBV20-1	TRBJ2-1	TRBD2	few	TGCAGTGCTAGGGGCGGGGGGGCTCTGGGTGAGCAGTTCTTC	CSARGGGALGEQFF
13	TRBV12-3/TRBV12-4	TRBJ2-5	NA	many	TGTGCCAGCAGTTTAAGGATGGGGGAGACCCAGTACTTC	CASSLRMGETQYF
12	TRBV11-2	TRBJ1-1	NA	many	TGTGCCAGCAGCCTCCAGAACACTGAAGCTTTCTTT	CASSLQNTEAFF
12	TRBV7-2	TRBJ2-7	NA	NA	TGTGCCAGCAGCGTCGGGGAGTACGAGCAGTACTTC	CASSVGEYEQYF
16	TRBV6-2/TRBV6-3	TRBJ2-3	TRBD1	many	TGTGCCAGCAGTTACGGACAGGGGGAAATCACAGATACGCAGTATTTT	CASSYGQGEITDTQYF
13	TRBV2	TRBJ2-7	NA	many	TGTGCCAGCAGCGAGGACTTAAACTACGAGCAGTACTTC	CASSEDLNYEQYF
15	TRBV5-1	TRBJ2-3	NA	many	TGTGCCAGCAGCCCCCAGGCGGCCAGCACAGATACGCAGTATTTT	CASSPQAASTDTQYF
15	TRBV6-9	TRBJ2-1	TRBD2	many	TGTGCCAGCAGTTACCCTAGCGGGAGTTACAATGAGCAGTTCTTC	CASSYPSGSYNEQFF
18	TRBV7-9	TRBJ2-1	TRBD2	few	TGTGCCAGCAGCTTAGGGGCGGGAGGGCCTTCCTCCTACAATGAGCAGTTCTTC	CASSLGAGGPSSYNEQFF
14	TRBV6-5	TRBJ2-7	NA	many	TGTGCCAGCAGTTGGACACAGGAGACCTACGAGCAGTACTTC	CASSWTQETYEQYF
16	TRBV19	TRBJ2-4	NA	NA	TGTGCCAGTAGTATGGGCTTGACGGCAGCCAAAGACATTCAGTACTTC	CASSMGLTAAKDIQYF
19	TRBV28	TRBJ1-4	TRBD1	many	TGTGCCAGCAGTTTTGTGCGGGACAGGGGCGGGGATACTAATGAAAAACTGTTTTTT	CASSFVRDRGGDTNEKLFF
12	TRBV20-1	TRBJ1-5	NA	few	TGCAGTGCTAAGGGAGTCGGCCAGCCCCAGCATTTT	CSAKGVGQPQHF
14	TRBV18	TRBJ1-2	NA	many	TGTGCCAGCTCACGCGACAGCGTGTACTATGGCTACACCTTC	CASSRDSVYYGYTF
13	TRBV2	TRBJ1-1	NA	many	TGTGCCAGCACATACAAAATGAACACTGAAGCTTTCTTT	CASTYKMNTEAFF
14	TRBV2	TRBJ1-5	TRBD1	many	TGTGCCAGCAGTGCTAGGGGGCTCAATCAGCCCCAGCATTTT	CASSARGLNQPQHF
15	TRBV9	TRBJ2-7	TRBD1	many	TGTGCCAGCAGCCCTTACCTGGGACAGGGGGCGCAACAGTACTTC	CASSPYLGQGAQQYF
19	TRBV9	TRBJ1-2	TRBD1	few	TGTGCCAGCAGCGTAGGAATAGTATTCGGACAGGGACAAAACTATGGCTACACCTTC	CASSVGIVFGQGQNYGYTF
17	TRBV28	TRBJ2-2	TRBD2	NA	TGTGCCAGCAGTGCGCCCGGGACTAGCGGGAGAGGCGGGGAGCTGTTTTTT	CASSAPGTSGRGGELFF
15	TRBV27	TRBJ2-1	TRBD2	once	TGTGCCAGCAGTTTTGGGACTAGCGGGAGGTCTGAGCAGTTCTTC	CASSFGTSGRSEQFF
18	TRBV27	TRBJ1-1	NA	many	TGTGCCAGCAGTTTATCTGGGACTCCGATCCCCGTGAACACTGAAGCTTTCTTT	CASSLSGTPIPVNTEAFF
14	TRBV29-1	TRBJ2-1	NA	many	TGCAGCGCTTACAGGGGGGGAGGATACAATGAGCAGTTCTTC	CSAYRGGGYNEQFF
14	TRBV2	TRBJ1-2	TRBD1	many	TGTGCCAGCAGGCTGGCGCAGGGGGCACGAGGCTACACCTTC	CASRLAQGARGYTF
14	TRBV28	TRBJ1-1	NA	many	TGTGCCAGTGGCCCGGGGGCCATGAACACTGAAGCTTTCTTT	CASGPGAMNTEAFF
17	TRBV27	TRBJ2-1	TRBD1	NA	TGTGCCAGCAAGGTTAGAATAGCAGGGGGCTTCTACAATGAGCAGTTCTTC	CASKVRIAGGFYNEQFF
12	TRBV19	TRBJ1-5	TRBD1	few	TGTGCCAGTAGTACGGGACAGAAGCCCCAGCATTTT	CASSTGQKPQHF
14	TRBV6-2/TRBV6-3	TRBJ1-2	NA	many	TGTGCCAGCGGCAGGGAAGGGGCCAGGTATGGCTACACCTTC	CASGREGARYGYTF
16	TRBV6-1	TRBJ2-7	TRBD1	many	TGTGCCAGCGACCTCGCCCCGGACAGGGGGCTCCACGAGCAGTACTTC	CASDLAPDRGLHEQYF
12	TRBV18	TRBJ2-7	NA	NA	TGTGCCAGCACACCACAGGGAGGCGAGCAGTACTTC	CASTPQGGEQYF
15	TRBV18	TRBJ1-1	NA	many	TGTGCCAGCTCACCATCGAACGCTCGTGCCACTGAAGCTTTCTTT	CASSPSNARATEAFF
15	TRBV12-3/TRBV12-4	TRBJ2-6	TRBD2	many	TGTGCCAGCAGGCGGGGGGGGGCTGGGGCCAACGTCCTGACTTTC	CASRRGGAGANVLTF